These 13 T cell receptor beta chains share one sample of origin, sequenced in a study of vaccination and CD4 T cells after COVID-19. The treatment is: approximately 11-day PBMC culture with coronavirus spike peptide pools or control peptides (ViraFEST assay). At the Johns Hopkins FTIC core, DNA taken from cultured CD4+ T cells was sequenced by way of the Oncomine TCR Beta short-read assay. MiXCR was run by TCRdb on the PCR reads, yielding one entry per CDR3 protein. The sample lists some 21,000 distinct CDR3 sequences, under 60% seen once, with approximately 9.4% in the top ten. Antigens for these TCRs are unknown. The sequenced sample was CD4+ T cells from blood, cultured in vitro. These receptors originate from a human donor who had recovered from COVID-19.

The chain is built from TRBV6-1 and TRBJ2-7; possible D gene TRBD2, 6 bases. V shed 5 bases and J shed 3 bases, with 17 bases lying between them. CDR1 and CDR2 from the germline V gene are MNHNS and SASEGT. CDR3 length: 15 amino acids. The CDR3 loop is CASSKSPGLFYEQYF. For the CDR3, the DNA is TGTGCCAGCAGTAAAAGCCCGGGACTCTTCTACGAGCAGTACTTC.

The rearrangement uses TRBV5-1 and TRBJ1-1, with D perhaps matching TRBD1 (6 bases). CDR1 and CDR2 (germline): SGHRS, YFSETQ. The CDR3 is 16 residues long. V was cut by 1 base and J by 3 bases, with 16 bases left in between. The CDR3 sequence is CASSLSGGRGYTEAFF. The CDR3 DNA is TGCGCCAGCAGCTTGTCCGGGGGGCGGGGGTACACTGAAGCTTTCTTT.

Only one count was recorded for this clonotype. DNA of the CDR3: TGCAGTGCCCTAAGTCGGGAAGGTTTAATGCAGTTCTTC. This encodes CSALSREGLMQFF. The chain carries TRBV20-1 and TRBJ2-1; tentatively, D is TRBD2 (5 bases). The germline V and J ends were trimmed by 6 bases and 12 bases, with 21 bases remaining between them. The length of the CDR3 is 13 residues. Germline V gene data show CDR1 as DFQATT and CDR2 as SNEGSKA (reference sequence).

This clonotype was found a few times. This chain connects TRBV6-1 to TRBJ1-2, with D tentatively TRBD1 (6 bases). The V gene's germline CDR1 is MNHNS and CDR2 SASEGT. The V gene lost 5 bases and the J gene lost 5 bases, with 15 bases spanning the gap. This CDR3 spans 14 amino acids. The DNA of the CDR3 is TGTGCCAGCAGTCCCGCCGGACAGCTATATGGCTACACCTTC. This translates into CASSPAGQLYGYTF.

J is TRBJ2-7 and V is TRBV5-1; D possibly corresponds to TRBD2 (5 bases). CDR3 size: 12 residues. CDR1 is SGHRS, CDR2 YFSETQ, per germline. Trimming took 4 bases from V and 7 from J, leaving 12 bases between them. In nucleotides, the CDR3 is TGCGCCAGCAGCCCCGGTTGGGAGGAGCAGTACTTC. Amino acids: CASSPGWEEQYF. The full variable domain, rest sourced from reference TRBV5-1 and TRBJ2-7, is KAGVTQTPRYLIKTRGQQVTLSCSPISGHRSVSWYQQTPGQGLQFLFEYFSETQRNKGNFPGRFSGRQFSNSRSEMNVSTLELGDSALYLCASSPGWEEQYFGPGTRLTVT.

This chain connects TRBV30 to TRBJ1-3; D is perhaps TRBD1 (5 bases). Germline V gives CDR1 GTSNPN, CDR2 SVGIG (reference sequence). The CDR3 covers 11 residues. The ends were cut back, 0 bases at V and 8 bases at J, with 5 bases in the middle. The CDR3 loop reads CAWSVGDTIYF. The CDR3 region has the DNA TGTGCCTGGAGTGTAGGGGACACCATATATTTT.

The chain has TRBV27 and TRBJ1-1; D is unresolved. The CDR3 extends over 14 amino acids. Germline V gene lookup returns CDR1 MNHEY and CDR2 SMNVEV (reference sequence). V lost 10 bases and J lost 8, with 23 bases in between. The CDR3 DNA sequence: TGTGCCACCCCAGGCAGGAGGAGTCTGCCGGAAGCTTTCTTT. Translated: CATPGRRSLPEAFF.

This clonotype has more than one count but fewer than ten. The chain combines TRBV11-3 with TRBJ2-3, with 10 bases identical to TRBD2. Germline V gene sequence: CDR1 SGHNT, CDR2 YENEEA. The CDR3 consists of 17 residues. Trimming removed 5 bases from V and 5 bases from J; junction bases left unmatched: 13. In DNA, the CDR3 is TGTGCCAGCAGCCTGTCCTTTTTAGCGGGGGGCGGAGATACGCAGTATTTT. This encodes CASSLSFLAGGGDTQYF.

A single count supports this clonotype. This chain connects TRBV6-5 to TRBJ2-1; 7 positions agree with TRBD1. The length of the CDR3 is 18 residues. The V gene's germline CDR1 is MNHEY and CDR2 SVGAGI. The trim removed 4 bases at V and 7 bases at J, leaving 19 bases unmatched. Here the CDR3 reads CASSFLIPGTVSKNEQFF. CDR3 in DNA: TGTGCCAGCAGTTTCTTAATCCCCGGGACAGTGAGTAAGAATGAGCAGTTCTTC.

The V call is TRBV5-8, the J call TRBJ1-2; D is unclear. The CDR3 length is 14 residues. Germline CDR1 and CDR2: SGHTS and YDEGEE. V was cut by 4 bases and J by 2 bases, with 12 bases left in between. The chain's CDR3 is CASSPHSTNYGYTF. The CDR3 DNA reads TGTGCCAGCAGCCCTCACAGCACAAACTATGGCTACACCTTC. Full variable domain (missing parts from reference TRBV5-8 and TRBJ1-2): EAGVTQSPTHLIKTRGQQATLRCSPISGHTSVYWYQQALGLGLQFLLWYDEGEERNRGNFPPRFSGRQFPNYSSELNVNALELEDSALYLCASSPHSTNYGYTFGSGTRLTVV.

The chain joins TRBV6-1 to TRBJ2-5; no clear D gene. CDR1 and CDR2 from the germline V gene are MNHNS and SASEGT. The CDR3 length is 14 residues. The V and J ends lost 6 bases and 1 base respectively, with 12 bases between them. The chain's CDR3 is CASSQYWSQETQYF. CDR3 DNA sequence: TGTGCCAGCAGCCAGTACTGGTCCCAAGAGACCCAGTACTTC.

As DNA, the CDR3 is TGCAGTGCTAGAAAGCAGGTAGACACTGAAGCTTTCTTT. The encoded protein is CSARKQVDTEAFF. This rearrangement joins TRBV20-1 to TRBJ1-1; the D is unclear. V was shortened by 2 bases and J by 3 bases, with 10 bases between the two germline ends. Germline V gives CDR1 DFQATT, CDR2 SNEGSKA (reference sequence). The CDR3 extends over 13 amino acids.

The chain employs TRBV10-3 and TRBJ2-2; TRBD1 might be the D (6 bases). The germline V gene has CDR1 ENHRY and CDR2 SYGVKD. The CDR3 covers 15 residues. The V end was cut by 8 bases, the J end by 5 bases, with 18 bases between. DNA of the CDR3: TGTGCCATCGGGGTAAGACAGGAGTCAACCGGGGAGCTGTTTTTT. It is translated as CAIGVRQESTGELFF.